The rows below give T cell receptor beta chains drawn from one sample of a study of cytomegalovirus exposure and HLA in healthy donors. This table comes from immunoSEQ multiplex PCR, and its TCRdb copy is limited to in-frame clones, with some not included. This table holds more than 100,000 clones, roughly 80% found once. The specimen was PBMCs. Receptors originate from a man aged 50-60 years in good health and CMV-seronegative. Both conserved end residues are part of each CDR3. D genes are given only for firm matches. Not every row has a clone size; where given, it reads once, few, many or a size class.

abundance	v_gene	j_gene	d_gene	CDR3aa	CDR3nt
NA	TRBV10-3	TRBJ2-5	NA	CAVAQGGQETQYF	TGTGCGGTCGCTCAGGGTGGACAAGAGACCCAGTACTTC
NA	TRBV19	TRBJ2-2	TRBD2	CASTKGLAGVTGELFF	TGTGCCAGTACCAAAGGACTAGCGGGAGTCACCGGGGAGCTGTTTTTT
NA	TRBV29-1	TRBJ1-5	NA	CSVARNSNQPQHF	TGCAGCGTTGCCAGAAATAGCAATCAGCCCCAGCATTTT
NA	TRBV7-7	TRBJ1-2	TRBD1	CASSSPIDDRGFNYGYTF	TGTGCTAGCAGCTCACCGATAGACGACAGGGGGTTTAACTATGGCTACACCTTC
NA	TRBV6-5	TRBJ1-5	TRBD1	CASSRDSNQPQHF	TGTGCCAGCAGTCGGGACAGTAATCAGCCCCAGCATTTT
NA	TRBV6-5	TRBJ2-1	TRBD2	CAGSQGGGLGNEQFF	TGTGCCGGCAGTCAGGGCGGGGGACTAGGCAATGAGCAGTTCTTC
NA	TRBV5-5	TRBJ1-2	NA	CASSLPGTSFGGYTF	TGTGCCAGCAGCTTACCCGGGACAAGTTTTGGTGGCTACACCTTC
NA	TRBV7-8	TRBJ1-5	TRBD1	CASSPRWDRGNQPQHF	TGTGCCAGCAGCCCCAGGTGGGACAGGGGAAATCAGCCCCAGCATTTT
few	TRBV28	TRBJ2-5	NA	CASAGGPLNQETQYF	TGTGCCAGCGCCGGGGGACCTCTAAACCAAGAGACCCAGTACTTC
NA	TRBV5-4	TRBJ2-1	TRBD2	CASSTSGGSYNEQFF	TGTGCCAGCAGCACTAGCGGGGGCTCCTACAATGAGCAGTTCTTC
few	TRBV5-5	TRBJ1-2	NA	CASSDLGGNYGYPF	TGTGCCAGCAGCGACCTCGGGGGGAACTATGGCTACCCCTTC
NA	TRBV27	TRBJ2-7	NA	CASNDTPYEQYF	TGTGCCAGCAACGACACCCCCTACGAGCAGTACTTC
NA	TRBV4-1	TRBJ2-3	NA	CASSQDRGGSTDTQYF	TGCGCCAGCAGCCAAGATAGGGGGGGTAGCACAGATACGCAGTATTTT
NA	TRBV5-8	TRBJ1-6	TRBD1	CASVTGTSGSPLHF	TGTGCCAGCGTGACAGGGACGTCCGGTTCACCCCTCCACTTT
NA	TRBV19	TRBJ2-7	TRBD1	CASSKDRVTAYEQYF	TGTGCCAGTAGTAAAGACAGGGTTACAGCCTACGAGCAGTACTTC
NA	TRBV11-1	TRBJ2-3	TRBD2	CASSEAGGPTDTQYF	TGTGCCAGCAGCGAAGCGGGGGGGCCAACAGATACGCAGTATTTT
few	TRBV10-3	TRBJ2-1	TRBD2	CAIRAPGLVDEQFF	TGTGCCATCAGGGCCCCGGGACTAGTGGATGAGCAGTTCTTC
NA	TRBV28	TRBJ2-7	NA	CASWVGANSYEQYF	TGTGCCAGCTGGGTAGGGGCAAACTCCTACGAGCAGTACTTC
once	TRBV6-6	TRBJ2-3	TRBD1	CASSYRQGPKDTQYF	TGTGCCAGCAGTTACCGACAGGGGCCCAAGGATACGCAGTATTTT
NA	TRBV28	TRBJ2-1	NA	CASSLLRGYQFF	TGTGCCAGCAGTTTATTGAGGGGGTACCAGTTCTTC
NA	TRBV28	TRBJ1-1	TRBD1	CASSRRDRGTEAFF	TGTGCCAGCAGTAGACGGGACAGGGGAACTGAAGCTTTCTTT
once	TRBV13	TRBJ2-3	TRBD2	CASSLVGLAGGSPQYF	TGTGCCAGCAGCTTAGTCGGACTAGCGGGAGGATCTCCGCAGTATTTT